The 30 T cell receptor beta chains reported below all come from one sample, sequenced in a study of human T cells and chemical hapten exposure. The library tagged each cDNA molecule with unique molecular identifiers. TCRdb redid the calling of the reads with MiXCR, one entry per CDR3 protein. The table lists about 120,000 distinct CDR3 sequences, over 6.5% of them singletons. Someone pulled total RNA out of unfractionated whole blood. Sequenced: whole blood. The receptors here all came from a human donor in good health. Some clones in this sample may be carry-over from other donors' samples.

This clonotype was observed a handful of times. The chain couples TRBV3-1 to TRBJ1-2, with 8 bases identical to TRBD1. Germline lookup yields CDR1 LGHDT and CDR2 YNNKEL (reference sequence). The CDR3 consists of 14 residues. J gave up 6 bases and V 2 bases, and 5 bases lay outside the gene matches. The CDR3 loop is CASSQFGQGDGYTF. CDR3 nucleotide sequence: TGTGCCAGCAGCCAATTCGGACAGGGTGATGGCTACACCTTC.

This clonotype was observed a handful of times. The rearrangement uses TRBV4-3 and TRBJ2-7, with D possibly TRBD1 on 6 matching bases. V lost 4 bases and J lost 2, with 12 bases in between. CDR3 size: 14 residues. Germline V gene sequence: CDR1 LGHNA, CDR2 YSLEER. CDR3 amino acids: CASSLPRQAYEQYF. For the CDR3, the DNA is TGCGCCAGCAGCCTGCCGAGACAGGCCTACGAGCAGTACTTC.

This clonotype came up a few times. The chain joins TRBV12-3 or TRBV12-4 to TRBJ2-1; 13 nucleotides match TRBD2. J lost 9 bases, V lost 5 bases, and 7 bases had no gene match. CDR3 length: 15 amino acids. The CDR3 protein is CASSPGTSGIPEQFF. CDR3 coding DNA: TGTGCCAGCAGTCCTGGGACTAGCGGGATTCCTGAGCAGTTCTTC.

This clonotype was recorded a few times. The rearrangement joins TRBV12-3 or TRBV12-4 to TRBJ2-1, with D perhaps matching TRBD2 (6 bases). The CDR3 consists of 14 residues. With 2 bases removed from V and 9 bases from J, the gap between germline ends came to 14 bases. The CDR3 reads CASSLLARGGEQFF. The DNA for the CDR3 is TGTGCCAGCAGTTTACTCGCTAGGGGAGGTGAGCAGTTCTTC.

This clonotype was counted at least ten times. The chain uses TRBV7-3 and TRBJ2-3, with 7 bases identical to TRBD1. Germline-derived CDR1 and CDR2 are SGHTA and FQGTGA. The CDR3 consists of 13 residues. Trimming removed 5 bases from V and 6 bases from J; junction bases left unmatched: 5. This CDR3 is CASSGQAQDTQYF. For the CDR3, the DNA is TGTGCCAGCAGCGGACAGGCACAGGATACGCAGTATTTT.

This clonotype was observed many times. This sequence joins TRBV12-3 or TRBV12-4 and TRBJ1-5; D call uncertain. V was clipped by 1 base and J by 0 bases, with 10 bases between them. The CDR3 contains 16 residues. DNA of the CDR3: TGTGCCAGCAGTTTAGTGGCCGGCGCTAGCAATCAGCCCCAGCATTTT. Its translation is CASSLVAGASNQPQHF.

This chain connects TRBV10-3 to TRBJ2-2; TRBD2 agrees at 15 bases. Germline assignment: CDR1 ENHRY and CDR2 SYGVKD. This CDR3 spans 18 amino acids. V lost 6 bases to trimming and J lost 4 bases; unmatched junction nucleotides: 9. CDR3 DNA: TGTGCCATCAGAACCGGACTAGCGGGAGGGAGAGGCACCGGGGAGCTGTTTTTT. It encodes CAIRTGLAGGRGTGELFF.

This rearrangement joins TRBV19 to TRBJ2-5, with unresolved D. The CDR3 is made up of 15 amino acids. V was cut by 3 bases and J by 4 bases, with 15 bases left in between. Germline values: CDR1 LNHDA, CDR2 SQIVND (reference sequence). The CDR3 here is CASSIDESGRETQYF. In nucleotides, the CDR3 is TGTGCCAGTAGTATCGACGAAAGTGGGCGAGAGACCCAGTACTTC. The full variable domain, its missing parts supplied by reference TRBV19 and TRBJ2-5, is DGGITQSPKYLFRKEGQNVTLSCEQNLNHDAMYWYRQDPGQGLRLIYYSQIVNDFQKGDIAEGYSVSREKKESFPLTVTSAQKNPTAFYLCASSIDESGRETQYFGPGTRLLVL.

This clonotype was seen many times. Relative to the germline gene, one junction end is altered; a read error may explain this. V is TRBV10-3 and J is TRBJ2-5, with 7 bases matching TRBD2. Looked up from germline, CDR1 is ENHRY and CDR2 is SYGVKD. The CDR3 is 13 amino acids. The CDR3 region has the DNA TGTGCCAGCAGTCCTTTAGCGGGAGAGACCCAGTACTTC. The encoded protein is CASSPLAGETQYF.

The rearrangement links TRBV20-1 to TRBJ2-3, with 13 bases matching TRBD2. Germline trimming cut 4 bases from V and 2 bases from J; bases unmatched to any gene: 9. Per germline, CDR1 DFQATT and CDR2 SNEGSKA (reference sequence). This CDR3 is 17 amino acids long. Here the CDR3 reads CSAIPRLAGGSTDTQYF. The CDR3 bases are TGCAGTGCTATCCCACGACTAGCGGGAGGTTCCACAGATACGCAGTATTTT.

This clonotype has only a few counts. The rearrangement joins TRBV20-1 to TRBJ2-3, with 8 nucleotides matching TRBD2. V gave up 3 bases and J gave up 1 base; unmatched junction bases: 3. CDR3 length equals 14 residues. CDR1 and CDR2 from the germline V gene are DFQATT and SNEGSKA (reference sequence). CDR3 bases: TGCAGTGCTAGCGGTAGCGGGGGCACAGATACGCAGTATTTT. Protein sequence: CSASGSGGTDTQYF.

The chain links TRBV10-3 to TRBJ2-1, with a possible D match to TRBD1 (6 bases). V was trimmed by 0 bases and J by 2 bases, leaving 8 bases between them. CDR1 and CDR2 from the germline V gene are ENHRY and SYGVKD. This CDR3 has 15 residues. The CDR3 DNA sequence: TGTGCCATCAGTGAGTCTGGGGGCCCCTACAATGAGCAGTTCTTC. It translates to CAISESGGPYNEQFF.

This clonotype has a handful of counts. V gene TRBV11-3 combines with J gene TRBJ2-3; 8 bases align to TRBD1. The CDR3 loop spans 14 amino acids. The germline gives CDR1 SGHNT, CDR2 YENEEA. V shed 4 bases and J 10 bases; nucleotides not matched to a gene: 10. The CDR3 protein is CASSSGQVGDAQYF. CDR3 nucleotide sequence: TGTGCCAGCAGCTCGGGACAGGTCGGGGACGCGCAGTATTTT. Full variable domain (missing parts from reference TRBV11-3 and TRBJ2-3): EAGVVQSPRYKIIEKKQPVAFWCNPISGHNTLYWYLQNLGQGPELLIRYENEEAVDDSQLPKDRFSAERLKGVDSTLKIQPAELGDSAVYLCASSSGQVGDAQYFGPGTRLTVL.

The chain combines TRBV6-1 with TRBJ1-4; the D is unclear. Germline CDR1 MNHNS, CDR2 SASEGT. Trimming cost V 6 bases and J 0 bases, with 5 bases left between them. This CDR3 spans 13 amino acids. The CDR3 sequence: CASRRTTNEKLFF. CDR3 DNA: TGTGCCAGCAGAAGGACAACTAATGAAAAACTGTTTTTT.

This clonotype was counted only a few times. The J gene is TRBJ1-5, the V gene TRBV15, with D hard to call. The length of the CDR3 is 14 residues. Trimming removed 7 bases at V and 6 bases at J, with 16 bases between. Germline-derived CDR1 and CDR2 are LNHNV and YYDKDF (reference sequence). DNA of the CDR3: TGTGCCACCACCCCCCCGGGAAGAAGTCAGCCCCAGCATTTT. Translating it yields CATTPPGRSQPQHF.

CDR3 sequence reads: CASSFVTSGTDTQYF. DNA for the CDR3: TGTGCCAGCAGTTTTGTAACTAGCGGGACAGATACGCAGTATTTT. The gene calls are TRBV6-6 and TRBJ2-3; 9 nucleotides line up with TRBD2. This CDR3 is 15 amino acids long. V shed 4 bases and J 3 bases; nucleotides not matched to a gene: 5. Looked up from germline, CDR1 is MNHNY and CDR2 is SVGAGI (reference sequence).

Only a few counts were recorded for this clonotype. J is TRBJ2-3 and V is TRBV20-1; 11 nucleotides agree with TRBD2. This CDR3 is 14 amino acids long. Trimming at V came to 4 bases and at J to 4 bases, leaving 4 bases not matched to a gene. CDR1 DFQATT and CDR2 SNEGSKA come from the germline V gene (reference sequence). The CDR3 region is CSAKLAGVPDTQYF. The CDR3 DNA follows: TGCAGTGCTAAACTAGCGGGAGTTCCAGATACGCAGTATTTT.

This chain joins TRBV6-6 and TRBJ2-7; 7 bases map to TRBD1. This CDR3 is 17 amino acids long. V lost 2 bases and J lost 1; bases outside the gene matches: 11. Germline V lookup: CDR1 MNHNY, CDR2 SVGAGI (reference sequence). Written as DNA, the CDR3 is TGTGCCAGCAGTTACGCCACGGGACAGAGAATTTCCTACGAGCAGTACTTC. Its translation is CASSYATGQRISYEQYF.

This clonotype was seen many times. The chain employs TRBV6-1 and TRBJ2-4; 12 nucleotides agree with TRBD1. The V gene end was trimmed by 2 bases and the J gene end by 0 bases; junction bases not matched to a gene: 14. The germline gives CDR1 MNHNS, CDR2 SASEGT. The CDR3 sequence is 21 residues long. CDR3 in DNA: TGTGCCAGCAGTGAACTGCCACCGGGACAGGGGGCATTACTAGCCAAAAACATTCAGTACTTC. Translated: CASSELPPGQGALLAKNIQYF.

V usage is TRBV20-1 and J usage is TRBJ1-6, with 7 bases lining up with TRBD1. J was trimmed by 5 bases and V by 6 bases; bases with no gene match: 10. The CDR3 is 15 amino acids. CDR1 is DFQATT and CDR2 is SNEGSKA in the germline V gene (reference sequence). The CDR3 DNA sequence: TGCAGTGCGGGAAAGGACAGGCGAAATAATTCACCCCTCCACTTT. As protein: CSAGKDRRNNSPLHF.

This clonotype was found many times. The V and J genes are TRBV7-9 and TRBJ1-1; D not resolved. CDR3 length equals 13 residues. V was shortened by 1 base and J by 3 bases, with 6 bases between the two germline ends. Germline CDR1 is SEHNR and CDR2 is FQNEAQ (reference sequence). This chain's CDR3 is CASSLEPDTEAFF. CDR3 DNA: TGTGCCAGCAGCTTAGAGCCGGACACTGAAGCTTTCTTT.

This clonotype appeared many times. This rearrangement joins TRBV6-6 to TRBJ2-2; no firm D call. Trimming removed 6 bases from V and 6 bases from J, with 8 bases in between. CDR3 length: 12 amino acids. Per germline, CDR1 MNHNY and CDR2 SVGAGI (reference sequence). The CDR3 protein is CASRHRAGELFF. The CDR3 DNA reads as TGTGCCAGCAGGCACAGAGCCGGGGAGCTGTTTTTT.

The chain combines TRBV25-1 with TRBJ1-2; D unclear. Trimming left V 3 bases short and J 3 bases short, with 17 bases between. CDR1 and CDR2 (germline): MGHDK, SYGVNS. This CDR3 has 16 residues. CDR3 coding DNA: TGTGCCAGCAGTGACACGTATAAGGGTGGTGACTATGGCTACACCTTC. Protein sequence: CASSDTYKGGDYGYTF.

The sample holds a few counts of this clonotype. This chain connects TRBV5-1 to TRBJ1-6; 11 bases are shared with TRBD1. V trimming: 4 bases; J trimming: 9 bases; junction bases outside the gene matches: 3. Germline V CDR1 and CDR2: SGHRS, YFSETQ. This CDR3 is built from 14 residues. CDR3 DNA: TGCGCCAGCAGCCCCGGGACAGGGGGTTCACCCCTCCACTTT. As protein: CASSPGTGGSPLHF.

This clonotype was picked up a small number of times. The rearrangement joins TRBV5-5 to TRBJ2-1; 8 nucleotides line up with TRBD2. CDR1 and CDR2 from the germline V gene are SGHKS and YYEKEE (reference sequence). The CDR3 spans 15 residues. V lost 2 bases, J lost 5 bases, and 6 bases stayed unmatched. In nucleotides, the CDR3 is TGTGCCAGCAGCTTTCGAACTAGCGGAAACAATGAGCAGTTCTTC. It is translated as CASSFRTSGNNEQFF.

Details on this clonotype: As the CDR3 is not closed by the conserved phenylalanine or tryptophan, this likely results from a read error. This rearrangement joins TRBV20-1 to TRBJ2-7; D unresolved. The V gene's germline CDR1 is DFQATT and CDR2 SNEGSKA (reference sequence). This CDR3 region has 13 residues. The V gene lost 3 bases and the J gene lost 0 bases, with 9 bases spanning the gap. CDR3 amino acids: CSASLPGSYEQYS. The CDR3 region has the DNA TGCAGTGCTAGTTTACCGGGCTCCTACGAGCAGTACTCC.

The rearrangement joins TRBV7-2 to TRBJ2-1; weak D call: TRBD2 (6 bases). Germline V CDR1 and CDR2: SGHTA, FQGNSA. This CDR3 has 14 amino acids. Between the trimmed V and J ends, which lost 6 bases and 8 bases, there was a span of 17 bases. The CDR3 DNA is TGTGCCAGCAGTTTAATCGGGGGTCGGGATGAGCAGTTCTTC. Its translation: CASSLIGGRDEQFF.

This clonotype was seen at least ten times. This chain joins TRBV5-1 and TRBJ1-5, with 7 bases lining up with TRBD1. Looked up from germline, CDR1 is SGHRS and CDR2 is YFSETQ. V trimming: 0 bases; J trimming: 3 bases; junction bases outside the gene matches: 3. This CDR3 has 15 residues. The CDR3 sequence is CASSLGEGANQPQHF. DNA for the CDR3: TGCGCCAGCAGCTTGGGGGAGGGGGCCAATCAGCCCCAGCATTTT.

This clonotype has ten or more counts. The CDR3 protein is CATSRATGGAGDTQYF. DNA for the CDR3: TGTGCCACCAGCAGGGCTACAGGGGGCGCGGGAGATACGCAGTATTTT. The chain has TRBV15 and TRBJ2-3, with 9 bases aligning to TRBD1. The germline V gene encodes CDR1 LNHNV and CDR2 YYDKDF (reference sequence). V gave up 3 bases and J gave up 5 bases; unmatched junction bases: 9. The CDR3 is 16 residues long. Full variable domain (missing parts from reference TRBV15 and TRBJ2-3): DAMVIQNPRYQVTQFGKPVTLSCSQTLNHNVMYWYQQKSSQAPKLLFHYYDKDFNNEADTPDNFQSRRPNTSFCFLDIRSPGLGDTAMYLCATSRATGGAGDTQYFGPGTRLTVL.

This clonotype was seen repeatedly, ten times or more. This chain connects TRBV6-5 to TRBJ2-3; D call uncertain. This CDR3 comprises 15 residues. Per germline, CDR1 MNHEY and CDR2 SVGAGI. Trimming took 2 bases from V and 1 from J, leaving 10 bases between them. CDR3 nucleotides: TGTGCCAGCAGTTACGAGGCTCTGGGCACAGATACGCAGTATTTT. Protein product: CASSYEALGTDTQYF.